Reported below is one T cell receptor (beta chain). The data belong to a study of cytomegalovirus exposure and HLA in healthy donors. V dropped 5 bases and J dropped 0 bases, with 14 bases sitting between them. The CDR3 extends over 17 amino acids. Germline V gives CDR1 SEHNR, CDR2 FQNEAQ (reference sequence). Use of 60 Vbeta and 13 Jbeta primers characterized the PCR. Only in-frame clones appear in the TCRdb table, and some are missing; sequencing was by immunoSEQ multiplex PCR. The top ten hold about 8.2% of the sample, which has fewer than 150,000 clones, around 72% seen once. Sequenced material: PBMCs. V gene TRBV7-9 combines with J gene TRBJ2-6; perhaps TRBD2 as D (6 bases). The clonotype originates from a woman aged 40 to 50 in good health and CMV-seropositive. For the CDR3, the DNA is TGTGCCAGCAGCAGCTCATTGGGACTCTCTGGGGCCAACGTCCTGACTTTC. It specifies CASSSSLGLSGANVLTF.